The sequence of this T cell receptor beta chain was determined in a study of shared clonotypes between healthy human individuals. Study-wide background: Each donor had three CD4 naive, three CD4 memory, two CD8 naive and one CD8 memory plate.

The germline V gene has CDR1 MDHEN and CDR2 SYDVKM. Trimming removed 10 bases from V and 6 bases from J, with 19 bases in between. CDR3 length equals 14 residues. Naive CD8 cells lacked CD45RO, underwent positive selection for CCR7 and left out terminally differentiated effector memory CD45RA+ cells. Some clones are missing from TCRdb's copy, which holds only in-frame ones; the method was immunoSEQ multiplex PCR. The sample includes 550,000 to 750,000 clones, roughly 94% of them seen just once. This clonotype was sampled from a young man in good health. The sequenced sample consisted of naive CD8+ T cells sorted from blood. V gene TRBV28 combines with J gene TRBJ2-1; D remains unclear. For the CDR3, the DNA is TGTGCCACCTCGTTATCCCCGGCCTCCAATGAGCAGTTCTTC. Translation gives CATSLSPASNEQFF.